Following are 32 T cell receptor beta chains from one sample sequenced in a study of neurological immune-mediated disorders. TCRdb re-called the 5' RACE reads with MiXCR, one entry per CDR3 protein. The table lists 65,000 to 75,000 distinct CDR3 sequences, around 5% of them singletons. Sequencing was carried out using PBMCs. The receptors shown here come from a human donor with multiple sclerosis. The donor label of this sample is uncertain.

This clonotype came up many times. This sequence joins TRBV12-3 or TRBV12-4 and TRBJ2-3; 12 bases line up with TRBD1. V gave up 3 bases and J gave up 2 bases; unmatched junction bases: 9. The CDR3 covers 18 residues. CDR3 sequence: CASSLSLGTGGPTDTQYF. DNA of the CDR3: TGTGCCAGCAGTTTGAGTCTTGGGACAGGGGGCCCCACAGATACGCAGTATTTT.

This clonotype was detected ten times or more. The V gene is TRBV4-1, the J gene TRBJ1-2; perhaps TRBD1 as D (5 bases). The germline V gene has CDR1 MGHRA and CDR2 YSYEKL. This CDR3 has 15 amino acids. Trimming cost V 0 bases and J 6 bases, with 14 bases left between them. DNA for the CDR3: TGCGCCAGCAGCCAAGATGCGGCAGGGTGGGATGGCTACACCTTC. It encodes CASSQDAAGWDGYTF.

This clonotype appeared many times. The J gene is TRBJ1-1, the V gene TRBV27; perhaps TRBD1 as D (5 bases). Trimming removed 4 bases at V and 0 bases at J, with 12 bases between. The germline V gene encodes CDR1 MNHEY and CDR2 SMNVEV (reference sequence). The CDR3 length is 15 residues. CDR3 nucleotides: TGTGCCAGCAGTTCACGGGGGGGATTGAACACTGAAGCTTTCTTT. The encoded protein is CASSSRGGLNTEAFF.

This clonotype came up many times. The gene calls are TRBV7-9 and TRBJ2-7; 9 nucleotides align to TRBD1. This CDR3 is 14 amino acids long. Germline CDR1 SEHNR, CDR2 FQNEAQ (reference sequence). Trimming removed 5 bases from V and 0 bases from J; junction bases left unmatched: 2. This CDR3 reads CASSRDRASYEQYF. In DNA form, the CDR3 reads TGTGCCAGCAGCCGGGACAGGGCCTCCTACGAGCAGTACTTC.

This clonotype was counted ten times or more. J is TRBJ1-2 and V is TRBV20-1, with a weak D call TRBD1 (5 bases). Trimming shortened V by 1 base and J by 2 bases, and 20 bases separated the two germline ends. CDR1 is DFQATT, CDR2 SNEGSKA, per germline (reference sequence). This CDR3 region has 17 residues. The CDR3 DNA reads TGCAGTGCTAGAGGCGGGACTGAGCGTGGGGGAAACTATGGCTACACCTTC. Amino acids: CSARGGTERGGNYGYTF.

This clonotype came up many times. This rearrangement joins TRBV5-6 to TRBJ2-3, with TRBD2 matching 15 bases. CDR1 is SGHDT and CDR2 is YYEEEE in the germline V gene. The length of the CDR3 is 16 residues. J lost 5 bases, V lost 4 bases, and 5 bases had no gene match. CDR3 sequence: CASSAGLAGGGDTQYF. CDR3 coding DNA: TGTGCCAGCAGCGCGGGACTAGCGGGGGGTGGAGATACGCAGTATTTT.

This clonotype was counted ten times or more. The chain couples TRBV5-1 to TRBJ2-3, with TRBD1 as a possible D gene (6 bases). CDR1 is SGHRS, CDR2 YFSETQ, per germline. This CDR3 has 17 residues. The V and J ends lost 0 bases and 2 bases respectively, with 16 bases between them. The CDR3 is CASSLEPRGGNTDTQYF. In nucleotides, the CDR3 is TGCGCCAGCAGCTTGGAACCGCGAGGGGGAAACACAGATACGCAGTATTTT.

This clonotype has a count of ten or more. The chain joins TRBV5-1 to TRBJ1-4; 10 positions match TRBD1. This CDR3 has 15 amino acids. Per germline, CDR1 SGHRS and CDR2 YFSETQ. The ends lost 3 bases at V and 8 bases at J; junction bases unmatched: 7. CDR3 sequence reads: CASSSSGTGEEKLFF. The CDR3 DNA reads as TGCGCCAGCAGCTCCTCTGGGACAGGGGAGGAAAAACTGTTTTTT.

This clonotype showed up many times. In nucleotides, the CDR3 is TGCAGTGCTAGGCGGAGTGACTATAATTCACCCCTCCACTTT. It translates to CSARRSDYNSPLHF. The genes are TRBV20-1 and TRBJ1-6; D gene uncertain. The CDR3 spans 14 residues. Trimming shortened V by 3 bases and J by 3 bases, and 9 bases separated the two germline ends. Germline CDR1 reads DFQATT; CDR2 reads SNEGSKA (reference sequence).

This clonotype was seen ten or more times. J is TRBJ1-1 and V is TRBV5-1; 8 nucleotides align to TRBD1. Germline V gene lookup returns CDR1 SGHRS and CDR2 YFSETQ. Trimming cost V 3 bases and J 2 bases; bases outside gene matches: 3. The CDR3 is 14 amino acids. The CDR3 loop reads CASSSGQANTEAFF. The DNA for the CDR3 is TGCGCCAGCAGCTCGGGACAGGCAAACACTGAAGCTTTCTTT.

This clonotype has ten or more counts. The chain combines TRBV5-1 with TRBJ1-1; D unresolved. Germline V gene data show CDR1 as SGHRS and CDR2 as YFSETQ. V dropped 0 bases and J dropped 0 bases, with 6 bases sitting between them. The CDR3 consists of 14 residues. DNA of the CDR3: TGCGCCAGCAGCTTGGTTTCCATGAACACTGAAGCTTTCTTT. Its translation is CASSLVSMNTEAFF. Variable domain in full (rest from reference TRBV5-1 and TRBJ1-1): KAGVTQTPRYLIKTRGQQVTLSCSPISGHRSVSWYQQTPGQGLQFLFEYFSETQRNKGNFPGRFSGRQFSNSRSEMNVSTLELGDSALYLCASSLVSMNTEAFFGQGTRLTVV.

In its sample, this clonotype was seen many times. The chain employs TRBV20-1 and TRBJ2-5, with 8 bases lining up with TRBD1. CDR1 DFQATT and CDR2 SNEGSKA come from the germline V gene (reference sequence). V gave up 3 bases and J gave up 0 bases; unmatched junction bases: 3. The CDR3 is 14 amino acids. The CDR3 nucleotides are TGCAGTGCTAGGGAGGACAGGGACCAAGAGACCCAGTACTTC. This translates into CSAREDRDQETQYF.

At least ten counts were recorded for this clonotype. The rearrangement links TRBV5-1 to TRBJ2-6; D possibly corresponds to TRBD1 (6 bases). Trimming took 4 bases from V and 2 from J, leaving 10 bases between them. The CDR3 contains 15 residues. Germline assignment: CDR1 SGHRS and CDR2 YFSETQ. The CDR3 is CASSPWDTGANVLTF. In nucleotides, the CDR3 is TGCGCCAGCAGCCCCTGGGACACTGGGGCCAACGTCCTGACTTTC.

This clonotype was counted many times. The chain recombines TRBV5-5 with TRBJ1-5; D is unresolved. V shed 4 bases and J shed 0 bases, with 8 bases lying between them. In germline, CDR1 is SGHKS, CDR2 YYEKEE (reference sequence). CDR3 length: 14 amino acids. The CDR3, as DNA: TGTGCCAGCAGCCCACAGACTAGCAATCAGCCCCAGCATTTT. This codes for CASSPQTSNQPQHF.

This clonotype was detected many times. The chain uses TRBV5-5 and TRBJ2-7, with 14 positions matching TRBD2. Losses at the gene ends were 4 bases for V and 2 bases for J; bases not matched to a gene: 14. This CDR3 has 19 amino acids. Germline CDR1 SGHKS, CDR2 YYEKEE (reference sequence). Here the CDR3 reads CASSLSRTSGGPFTYEQYF. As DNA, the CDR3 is TGTGCCAGCAGCCTTAGTCGGACTAGCGGGGGGCCGTTTACCTACGAGCAGTACTTC.

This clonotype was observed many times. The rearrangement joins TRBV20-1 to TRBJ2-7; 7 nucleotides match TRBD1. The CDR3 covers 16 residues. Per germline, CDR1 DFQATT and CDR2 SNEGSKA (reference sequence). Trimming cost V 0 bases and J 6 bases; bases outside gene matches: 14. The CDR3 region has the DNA TGCAGTGCTAGAGATCTGTTGCCAGGGAAGGGGGCCGAGCAGTACTTC. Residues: CSARDLLPGKGAEQYF.

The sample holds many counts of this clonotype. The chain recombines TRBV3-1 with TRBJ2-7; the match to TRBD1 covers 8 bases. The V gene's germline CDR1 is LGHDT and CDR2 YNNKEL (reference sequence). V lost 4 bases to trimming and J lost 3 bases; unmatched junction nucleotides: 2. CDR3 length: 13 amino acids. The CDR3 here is CASSPTGVYEQYF. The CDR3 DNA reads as TGTGCCAGCAGCCCGACAGGGGTCTACGAGCAGTACTTC.

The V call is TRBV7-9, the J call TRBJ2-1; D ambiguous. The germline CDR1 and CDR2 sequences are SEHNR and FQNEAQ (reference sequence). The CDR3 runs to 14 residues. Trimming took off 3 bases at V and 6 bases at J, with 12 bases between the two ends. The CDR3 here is CASSLSPGTNEQFF. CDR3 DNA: TGTGCCAGCAGCTTGTCTCCGGGCACCAATGAGCAGTTCTTC. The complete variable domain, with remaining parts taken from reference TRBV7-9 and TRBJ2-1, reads DTGVSQNPRHKITKRGQNVTFRCDPISEHNRLYWYRQTLGQGPEFLTYFQNEAQLEKSRLLSDRFSAERPKGSFSTLEIQRTEQGDSAMYLCASSLSPGTNEQFFGPGTRLTVL.

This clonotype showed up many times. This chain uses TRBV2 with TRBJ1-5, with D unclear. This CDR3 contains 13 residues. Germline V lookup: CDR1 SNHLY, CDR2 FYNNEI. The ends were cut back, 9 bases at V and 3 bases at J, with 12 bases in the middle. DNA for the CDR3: TGTGCCAGGTCGACGGCTCCCAATCAGCCCCAGCATTTT. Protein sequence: CARSTAPNQPQHF.

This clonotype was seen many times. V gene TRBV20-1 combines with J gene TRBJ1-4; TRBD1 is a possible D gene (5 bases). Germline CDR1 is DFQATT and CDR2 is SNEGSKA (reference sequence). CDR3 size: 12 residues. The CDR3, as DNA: TGCAGCGCCGGGACCGCGAATGAAAAACTGTTTTTT. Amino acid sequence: CSAGTANEKLFF.

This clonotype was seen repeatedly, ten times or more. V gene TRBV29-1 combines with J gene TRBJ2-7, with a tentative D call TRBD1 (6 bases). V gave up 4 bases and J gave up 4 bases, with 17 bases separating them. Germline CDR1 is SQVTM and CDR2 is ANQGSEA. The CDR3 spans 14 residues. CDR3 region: CSVAPRGERYEQYF. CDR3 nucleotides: TGCAGCGTTGCTCCCAGGGGTGAAAGATACGAGCAGTACTTC.

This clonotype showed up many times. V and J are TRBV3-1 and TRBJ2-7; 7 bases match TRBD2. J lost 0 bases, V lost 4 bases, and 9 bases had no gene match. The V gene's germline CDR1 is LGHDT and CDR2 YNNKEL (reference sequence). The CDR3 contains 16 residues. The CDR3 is CASSPILGGSSYEQYF. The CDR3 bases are TGTGCCAGCAGCCCAATTTTGGGGGGGAGCTCCTACGAGCAGTACTTC.

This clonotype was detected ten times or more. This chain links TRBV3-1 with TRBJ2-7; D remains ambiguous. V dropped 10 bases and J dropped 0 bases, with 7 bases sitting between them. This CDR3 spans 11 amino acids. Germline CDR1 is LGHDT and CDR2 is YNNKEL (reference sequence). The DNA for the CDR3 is TGTGCCACCATGAGCTCCTACGAGCAGTACTTC. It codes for CATMSSYEQYF.

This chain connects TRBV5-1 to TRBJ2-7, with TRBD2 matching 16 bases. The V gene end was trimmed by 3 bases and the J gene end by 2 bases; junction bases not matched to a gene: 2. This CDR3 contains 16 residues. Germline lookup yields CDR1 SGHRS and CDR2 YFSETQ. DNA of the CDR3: TGCGCCAGCAGCTCGGGACTAGCGGGGGGGCCCTACGAGCAGTACTTC. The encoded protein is CASSSGLAGGPYEQYF.

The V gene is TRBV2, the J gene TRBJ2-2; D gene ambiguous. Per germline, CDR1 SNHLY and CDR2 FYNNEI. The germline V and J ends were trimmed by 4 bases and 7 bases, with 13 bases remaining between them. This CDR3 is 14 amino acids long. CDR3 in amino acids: CASSVQGLVGELFF. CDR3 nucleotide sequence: TGTGCCAGCAGTGTACAAGGGCTCGTCGGGGAGCTGTTTTTT.

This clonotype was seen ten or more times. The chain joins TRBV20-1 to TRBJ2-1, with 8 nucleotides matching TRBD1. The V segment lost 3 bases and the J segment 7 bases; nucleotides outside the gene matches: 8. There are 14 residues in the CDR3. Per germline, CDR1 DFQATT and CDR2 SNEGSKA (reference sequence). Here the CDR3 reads CSASLRGQRNEQFF. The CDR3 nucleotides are TGCAGTGCTAGTCTCAGGGGGCAAAGAAATGAGCAGTTCTTC.

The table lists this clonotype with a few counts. The CDR3 region has the DNA TGTGCCAGTAGTATGGGGCACCGTCCAAACATTCAGTACTTC. It is translated as CASSMGHRPNIQYF. This sequence joins TRBV19 and TRBJ2-4; D might be TRBD1 (5 bases). Looked up from germline, CDR1 is LNHDA and CDR2 is SQIVND (reference sequence). This CDR3 spans 14 amino acids. V was pared by 3 bases and J by 6 bases, with 12 bases between.

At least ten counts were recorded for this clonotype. CDR3 nucleotides: TGTGCCAGCAGTTTAAGGGGGGCTACCTACGAGCAGTACTTC. This translates into CASSLRGATYEQYF. The chain recombines TRBV27 with TRBJ2-7, with D possibly called TRBD1 or TRBD2 (6 bases each). Trimming left V 2 bases short and J 2 bases short, with 10 bases between. The CDR3 has 14 residues. Germline V lookup: CDR1 MNHEY, CDR2 SMNVEV (reference sequence).

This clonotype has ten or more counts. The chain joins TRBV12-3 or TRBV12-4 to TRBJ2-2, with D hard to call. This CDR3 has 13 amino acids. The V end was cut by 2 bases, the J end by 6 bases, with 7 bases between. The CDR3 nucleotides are TGTGCCAGCAGTTTAATAGGATCCGGGGAGCTGTTTTTT. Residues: CASSLIGSGELFF.

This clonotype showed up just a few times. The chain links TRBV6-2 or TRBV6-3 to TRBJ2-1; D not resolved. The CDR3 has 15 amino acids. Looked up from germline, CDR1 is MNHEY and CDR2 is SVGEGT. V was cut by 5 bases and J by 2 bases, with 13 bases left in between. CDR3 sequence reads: CASSRLVSTYNEQFF. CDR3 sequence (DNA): TGTGCCAGCAGTAGGTTAGTTTCCACCTACAATGAGCAGTTCTTC.

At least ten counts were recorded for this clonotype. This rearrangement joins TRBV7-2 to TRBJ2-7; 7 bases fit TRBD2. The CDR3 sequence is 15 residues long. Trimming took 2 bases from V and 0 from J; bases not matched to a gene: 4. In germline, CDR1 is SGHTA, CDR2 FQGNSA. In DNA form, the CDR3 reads TGTGCCAGCAGCTTACCCGGGAGGACCTCCTACGAGCAGTACTTC. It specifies CASSLPGRTSYEQYF.

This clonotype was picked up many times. CDR3 DNA: TGCAGTCCAAAAGGGAGACTAGGGGCAGATACGCAGTATTTT. Protein: CSPKGRLGADTQYF. V gene TRBV20-1 combines with J gene TRBJ2-3, with D possibly TRBD2 on 6 matching bases. With 8 bases removed from V and 4 bases from J, the gap between germline ends came to 19 bases. Germline CDR1 is DFQATT and CDR2 is SNEGSKA (reference sequence). This CDR3 is 14 amino acids long.